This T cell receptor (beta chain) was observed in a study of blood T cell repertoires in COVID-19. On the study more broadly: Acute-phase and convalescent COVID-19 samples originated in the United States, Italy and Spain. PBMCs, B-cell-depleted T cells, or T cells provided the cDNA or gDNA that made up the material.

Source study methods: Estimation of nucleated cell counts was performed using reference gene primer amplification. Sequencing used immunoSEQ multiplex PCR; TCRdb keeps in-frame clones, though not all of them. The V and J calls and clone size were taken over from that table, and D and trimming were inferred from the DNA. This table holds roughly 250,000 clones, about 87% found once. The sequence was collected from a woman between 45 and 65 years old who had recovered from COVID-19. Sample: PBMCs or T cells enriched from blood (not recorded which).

This chain's CDR3 is CASMGTGNTEAFF. CDR3 nucleotide sequence: TGTGCCAGTATGGGGACAGGGAACACTGAAGCTTTCTTT. The rearrangement joins TRBV19 to TRBJ1-1, with 8 bases identical to TRBD1. The CDR3 is 13 amino acids. Looked up from germline, CDR1 is LNHDA and CDR2 is SQIVND (reference sequence). Germline trimming cut 7 bases from V and 1 base from J; bases unmatched to any gene: 2.